This T cell receptor beta chain was captured by sequencing in a study of cytomegalovirus exposure and HLA in healthy donors. CDR1 is KGHSH and CDR2 is LQKENI in the germline V gene. V lost 1 base to trimming and J lost 0 bases, with 15 bases between them. The CDR3 has 17 residues. TCRdb keeps only in-frame clones here, not all; method: immunoSEQ multiplex PCR. The sample gives fewer than 200,000 clones, around nine tenths of which show up once; less than 9.5% is in the top ten. The study drew the donors from its 120-subject validation cohort, separate from the roughly 700-subject first cohort. The TCR originated in a young man in good health and CMV-seropositive. The chain uses TRBV18 and TRBJ1-1; D not certain. Material: PBMCs. CDR3 DNA: TGTGCCAGCTCACCACAGGGCAGCTTTGCCATGAACACTGAAGCTTTCTTT. Protein sequence: CASSPQGSFAMNTEAFF.